Following are 26 T cell receptor beta chains from one sample sequenced in a study of shared clonotypes between healthy human individuals. Terminally differentiated effector memory CD45RA+ cells were excluded by CCR7 positive selection of CD45RO-negative cells. Some clones are missing from TCRdb's copy, which holds only in-frame ones; the method was immunoSEQ multiplex PCR. The sample lists under 700,000 clones, roughly 95% occurring once. Source material: naive CD8+ T cells sorted from blood. The source is a woman under 40 in good health.

The gene calls are TRBV27 and TRBJ2-7, with D perhaps TRBD2 (6 bases). The CDR3 has 14 amino acids. The germline gives CDR1 MNHEY, CDR2 SMNVEV (reference sequence). Trimming removed 2 bases from V and 3 bases from J, with 11 bases in between. The CDR3 DNA follows: TGTGCCAGCAGTTTAGGCGGGGCGGTCTACGAGCAGTACTTC. It is translated as CASSLGGAVYEQYF.

V is TRBV5-5 and J is TRBJ2-7; 13 positions match TRBD2. Per germline, CDR1 SGHKS and CDR2 YYEKEE (reference sequence). This CDR3 is built from 17 residues. The V segment lost 4 bases and the J segment 1 base; nucleotides outside the gene matches: 8. CDR3 nucleotide sequence: TGTGCCAGCAGCGGGGGGACTAGCGGGATTGGATCCTACGAGCAGTACTTC. Translation gives CASSGGTSGIGSYEQYF.

This clone was detected only once. This CDR3 is also generated by other DNA sequences in the sample. The V gene is TRBV19, the J gene TRBJ2-7; unclear D gene. The germline CDR1 and CDR2 sequences are LNHDA and SQIVND (reference sequence). V lost 1 base, J lost 2 bases, and 6 bases lay in between. The CDR3 has 13 amino acids. In DNA form, the CDR3 reads TGTGCCAGTAGTATAGGCGAAGCCTACGAGCAGTACTTC. This translates into CASSIGEAYEQYF.

The chain carries TRBV28 and TRBJ2-2; 9 bases agree with TRBD1. The CDR3 consists of 15 residues. Unmatched junction bases numbered 7, after V lost 3 bases and J lost 8 bases. CDR1 MDHEN and CDR2 SYDVKM come from the germline V gene. CDR3 DNA sequence: TGTGCCAGCAGTTTCCAAACAGGGGGCGTAGGGGAGCTGTTTTTT. Residues: CASSFQTGGVGELFF.

V gene TRBV2 combines with J gene TRBJ2-6; D unclear. Germline values: CDR1 SNHLY, CDR2 FYNNEI. The length of the CDR3 is 12 residues. V was pared by 5 bases and J by 2 bases, with 1 base between. DNA of the CDR3: TGTGCCAGCAGTACTGGGGCCAACGTCCTGACTTTC. This translates into CASSTGANVLTF.

The rearrangement links TRBV4-2 to TRBJ1-5; D gene unclear. CDR3 length: 14 residues. Germline-derived CDR1 and CDR2 are LGHNA and YNFKEQ. V gave up 0 bases and J gave up 4 bases, with 7 bases separating them. The CDR3 is CASSQEMGNQPQHF. The CDR3 nucleotides are TGTGCCAGCAGCCAAGAGATGGGGAATCAGCCCCAGCATTTT.

About this clone itself: The same CDR3 arises from other DNA sequences in this sample as well. V and J are TRBV19 and TRBJ2-7, with 8 bases matching TRBD1. CDR1 is LNHDA and CDR2 is SQIVND in the germline V gene (reference sequence). This CDR3 spans 15 amino acids. Trimming cost V 1 base and J 1 base; bases outside gene matches: 3. Written as DNA, the CDR3 is TGTGCCAGTAGTATAGGCCAGGGGGCTTCCTACGAGCAGTACTTC. Translation: CASSIGQGASYEQYF.

DNA of the CDR3: TGTGCCAGCAGCCCCGGGACAGGGGGACCCAATGAGCAGTTCTTC. Translated: CASSPGTGGPNEQFF. The rearrangement joins TRBV13 to TRBJ2-1; 11 bases fit TRBD1. With 5 bases clipped from V and 6 bases from J, the junction kept 6 bases outside the gene matches. Germline V gene data show CDR1 as PRHDT and CDR2 as FYEKMQ (reference sequence). The CDR3 consists of 15 residues.

This chain joins TRBV5-1 and TRBJ2-3; D unclear. The CDR3 spans 14 residues. Germline CDR1 reads SGHRS; CDR2 reads YFSETQ. V was cut by 1 base and J by 0 bases, with 6 bases left in between. The CDR3 sequence is CASSLFGSTDTQYF. The CDR3 DNA follows: TGCGCCAGCAGCTTGTTCGGAAGCACAGATACGCAGTATTTT.

The CDR3 nucleotides are TGTGCCAGTAGTATCGGGGAACTCTCCGGTAACAATGAGCAGTTCTTC. Amino acid sequence: CASSIGELSGNNEQFF. The chain uses TRBV19 and TRBJ2-1, with a possible D match to TRBD2 (5 bases). Deletions cut 3 bases from V and 5 bases from J, with 17 bases between. This CDR3 region has 16 residues. From germline, CDR1 is LNHDA and CDR2 SQIVND (reference sequence).

The CDR3 protein is CASSVELAGGELFF. The DNA of the CDR3 is TGTGCCAGCAGCGTAGAATTGGCAGGCGGGGAGCTGTTTTTT. V and J are TRBV9 and TRBJ2-2; D gene uncertain. Germline V gene lookup returns CDR1 SGDLS and CDR2 YYNGEE. CDR3 length: 14 residues. The V end lost 0 bases, the J end lost 7 bases, and 10 bases lay between the germline ends. Full variable domain (missing parts from reference TRBV9 and TRBJ2-2): DSGVTQTPKHLITATGQRVTLRCSPRSGDLSVYWYQQSLDQGLQFLIQYYNGEERAKGNILERFSAQQFPDLHSELNLSSLELGDSALYFCASSVELAGGELFFGEGSRLTVL.

The chain recombines TRBV27 with TRBJ1-2; TRBD1 matches at 7 bases. The CDR3 loop spans 14 amino acids. Trimming removed 8 bases from V and 3 bases from J; junction bases left unmatched: 9. The V gene's germline CDR1 is MNHEY and CDR2 SMNVEV (reference sequence). The CDR3 region is CASGLTGNDYGYTF. DNA for the CDR3: TGTGCCAGCGGACTGACAGGGAATGACTATGGCTACACCTTC.

The rearrangement joins TRBV2 to TRBJ1-1; D perhaps matches TRBD1 (6 bases). Germline loops: CDR1 SNHLY, CDR2 FYNNEI. Trimming cost V 5 bases and J 6 bases, with 16 bases left between them. The CDR3 is made up of 14 amino acids. The CDR3 sequence: CASSPKQGRAEAFF. The CDR3 bases are TGTGCCAGCAGTCCCAAACAGGGCAGGGCTGAAGCTTTCTTT.

This chain links TRBV28 with TRBJ2-7; no reliable D call. The CDR3 sequence is 11 residues long. V shed 4 bases and J shed 6 bases, with 7 bases lying between them. Germline assignment: CDR1 MDHEN and CDR2 SYDVKM. The CDR3 nucleotides read TGTGCCAGCAGTTATGAAATCGAGCAGTACTTC. Protein: CASSYEIEQYF.

The chain employs TRBV28 and TRBJ2-2; TRBD2 agrees at 7 bases. V shed 2 bases, J shed 7 bases, and the junction held 7 bases outside the gene matches. The CDR3 is 15 amino acids. Per the germline V gene, CDR1 is MDHEN and CDR2 is SYDVKM. The CDR3 DNA is TGTGCCAGCAGTTTAAACGGGGGGTTTATCGGGGAGCTGTTTTTT. Translation gives CASSLNGGFIGELFF.

The rearrangement joins TRBV7-5 to TRBJ2-5; TRBD2 is taken as the D call from the table, unchecked against the DNA. TRBV7-5 is labeled a pseudogene. The CDR3 length is 19 residues. CDR3 sequence: CVRSLGERGANRGQETQYF. CDR3 DNA sequence: TGTGTCAGAAGCTTAGGGGAAAGGGGAGCCAATCGGGGGCAAGAGACCCAGTACTTC.

V usage is TRBV28 and J usage is TRBJ2-5; the D call may be TRBD1 or TRBD2 (5 bases each). The J call could be wrong; TRBJ2-7 is a better fit for the DNA end. From germline, CDR1 is MDHEN and CDR2 SYDVKM. This CDR3 contains 16 residues. The CDR3 reads CASSPNSSGAPGEQYF. The CDR3 DNA is TGTGCCAGCAGTCCCAATTCATCCGGGGCCCCTGGCGAGCAGTACTTC.

The genes are TRBV7-8 and TRBJ1-2; D remains unclear. Germline V gives CDR1 SGHVS, CDR2 FQNEAQ. V lost 2 bases and J 4 bases, leaving 11 bases between the germline ends. CDR3 size: 14 residues. The CDR3 is CASSLRPAIYGYTF. CDR3 bases: TGTGCCAGCAGCTTACGGCCGGCGATCTATGGCTACACCTTC.

This rearrangement joins TRBV7-2 to TRBJ2-5, with TRBD2 matching over 7 bases. Gene TRBJ2-7 matches the end of the DNA better, so the J call may be wrong. The CDR3 consists of 16 residues. The germline CDR1 and CDR2 sequences are SGHTA and FQGNSA. CDR3: CASSLASPGLYYEQYF. CDR3 sequence (DNA): TGTGCCAGCAGCTTAGCTTCACCGGGACTATACTACGAGCAGTACTTC.

The chain has TRBV28 and TRBJ2-3; 12 bases agree with TRBD2. Germline V gene data show CDR1 as MDHEN and CDR2 as SYDVKM. CDR3 length equals 16 residues. Germline trimming cut 5 bases from V and 4 bases from J; bases unmatched to any gene: 7. The CDR3 sequence: CASSALLAGGPDTQYF. CDR3 sequence (DNA): TGTGCCAGCAGTGCACTACTAGCGGGAGGCCCAGATACGCAGTATTTT.

CDR3 protein: CASSLQLNPRPKVETQYF. The DNA of the CDR3 is TGCGCCAGCAGCTTGCAACTTAACCCCCGCCCCAAGGTGGAGACCCAGTACTTC. The rearrangement uses TRBV5-1 and TRBJ2-5; D not certain. Germline-derived CDR1 and CDR2 are SGHRS and YFSETQ. The CDR3 length is 18 residues. Trimming shortened V by 1 base and J by 5 bases, and 24 bases separated the two germline ends.

The genes are TRBV20-1 and TRBJ2-7; TRBD2 is a possible D gene (6 bases). The germline V gene has CDR1 DFQATT and CDR2 SNEGSKA (reference sequence). The CDR3 covers 10 residues. Trimming left V 6 bases short and J 5 bases short, with 8 bases between. CDR3 residues: CSASGHEQYF. DNA for the CDR3: TGCAGTGCCAGCGGGCACGAGCAGTACTTC.

The rearrangement uses TRBV19 and TRBJ1-4; D is ambiguous. V was clipped by 3 bases and J by 0 bases, with 5 bases between them. The germline CDR1 and CDR2 sequences are LNHDA and SQIVND (reference sequence). This CDR3 spans 14 amino acids. The CDR3 sequence: CASSIRATNEKLFF. CDR3 coding DNA: TGTGCCAGTAGTATCCGGGCAACTAATGAAAAACTGTTTTTT.

The genes are TRBV9 and TRBJ1-3; tentatively, D is TRBD1 (5 bases). The CDR3 runs to 16 residues. Looked up from germline, CDR1 is SGDLS and CDR2 is YYNGEE. The V gene lost 0 bases and the J gene lost 2 bases, with 12 bases spanning the gap. CDR3 sequence reads: CASSVERGAAGNTIYF. CDR3 sequence (DNA): TGTGCCAGCAGCGTAGAGAGGGGTGCTGCTGGAAACACCATATATTTT.

The gene calls are TRBV5-8 and TRBJ2-1; D is undetermined. V lost 4 bases and J lost 7, with 3 bases in between. The germline CDR1 and CDR2 sequences are SGHTS and YDEGEE. This CDR3 has 10 amino acids. CDR3 nucleotide sequence: TGTGCCAGCAGCCCTAATGAGCAGTTCTTC. Residues: CASSPNEQFF.

V gene TRBV6-1 combines with J gene TRBJ1-2, with 7 bases matching TRBD1. The length of the CDR3 is 15 residues. Per the germline V gene, CDR1 is MNHNS and CDR2 is SASEGT. The J segment lost 4 bases and the V segment lost 3 bases, leaving 8 bases of the junction unmatched. CDR3 nucleotides: TGTGCCAGCAGTGATACCGGGACAGACTTCTATGGCTACACCTTC. Amino acids: CASSDTGTDFYGYTF.